These 5 T cell receptor beta chains share one sample of origin, sequenced in a study of shared clonotypes between healthy human individuals. Assay: immunoSEQ multiplex PCR; the TCRdb copy retains only in-frame clones and omits some. The table lists some 2.3 million clones, more than 85% of them singletons, with under 0.45% in the top ten. Source material: naive CD4+ T cells from PBMCs. Subset: CD45RA+ positively selected. All receptors derive from a man younger than 35 in good health. Some clones in this sample may be carry-over from other donors' samples.

This chain links TRBV2 with TRBJ2-1; a possible D gene is TRBD2 (5 bases). V lost 3 bases and J lost 6, with 15 bases in between. Per the germline V gene, CDR1 is SNHLY and CDR2 is FYNNEI. This CDR3 spans 15 amino acids. CDR3 loop: CASSEVGVRSNEQFF. The CDR3 coding sequence is TGTGCCAGCAGTGAGGTGGGAGTGCGGAGCAATGAGCAGTTCTTC.

The chain carries TRBV6-1 and TRBJ1-2; 8 bases line up with TRBD1. The CDR3 loop spans 14 amino acids. V gave up 1 base and J gave up 5 bases; unmatched junction bases: 3. The germline CDR1 and CDR2 sequences are MNHNS and SASEGT. The CDR3 region has the DNA TGTGCCAGCAGTGAAGTCGGGACAGGATATGGCTACACCTTC. This encodes CASSEVGTGYGYTF.

The rearrangement uses TRBV7-2 and TRBJ2-1; D might be TRBD1 or TRBD2, each matching 5 bases. Trimming took 6 bases from V and 7 from J, leaving 19 bases between them. This CDR3 has 15 amino acids. CDR1 and CDR2 (germline): SGHTA, FQGNSA. The CDR3 sequence is CASSRGWSWENEQFF. DNA of the CDR3: TGTGCCAGCAGTCGGGGCTGGTCCTGGGAAAATGAGCAGTTCTTC.

The chain has TRBV7-6 and TRBJ2-3; maybe TRBD1 (5 bases). Trimming removed 0 bases at V and 2 bases at J, with 6 bases between. This CDR3 contains 14 residues. Germline CDR1 SGHVS, CDR2 FNYEAQ. CDR3 coding DNA: TGTGCCAGCAGCTTAGCACAGGCCACAGATACGCAGTATTTT. The encoded protein is CASSLAQATDTQYF.

V gene TRBV9 combines with J gene TRBJ2-6; D is perhaps TRBD2 (6 bases). Trimming cost V 2 bases and J 0 bases, with 6 bases left between them. CDR3 size: 15 residues. Germline V gene sequence: CDR1 SGDLS, CDR2 YYNGEE. CDR3 amino acids: CASSVTSSGANVLTF. In DNA, the CDR3 is TGTGCCAGCAGCGTGACTAGCTCTGGGGCCAACGTCCTGACTTTC.